This T cell receptor beta chain was found in a study of vaccination and CD4 T cells after COVID-19 (dated by TCRdb to about 2022). Turning to the overall study: The convalescent cohort comprised six males and four females, including two Hispanic individuals, seven Caucasians, two Asians and one multiracial person. Control cultures used a CEFX viral epitope pool as positive control, an HIV-1 Nef peptide pool as negative control, or no peptide. Overlapping spike peptide pools from SARS-CoV-2 and from the common cold coronaviruses HCoV-NL63, HCoV-OC43 and HCoV-229E were used as culture stimuli. Post-COVID blood samples from convalescent patients were collected a median of around 110 days after diagnosis, with a range of 35 to 161 days. Participants got two doses of the Pfizer-BioNTech BNT162b2 vaccine (n=8) or two doses of the Moderna mRNA-1273 vaccine (n=2). The spike-specific CD4+ TCR repertoire was compared before and after mRNA vaccination in approximately ten COVID-19 convalescent patients and 4 infection-naive healthy vaccine recipients. Post-vaccine blood samples were taken a median of about 72 days after the second vaccine dose, with a range of roughly 13 to 250 days. In an earlier paper using these donors, memory CD4+ T cell crossreactivity between SARS-CoV-2 and common cold coronavirus spike proteins was assessed at the TCR clonotype level.

In the germline V gene, CDR1 corresponds to MNHNS and CDR2 to SASEGT. The CDR3 measures 16 amino acids from cysteine to phenylalanine. The read is trimmed to its CDR3 DNA, 48 bases read in frame from base 1. V was cut back by 6 bases and J by 7 bases, leaving a gap of 22 bases between them. This clonotype was seen a handful of times. It has no known antigen specificity. Within one base of it there is no much larger clone, and no base qualities were kept. Study-wide conclusions, independent of this receptor: Relatively few convalescent patients were included in the study, and early timepoints after natural infection were not analyzed. In convalescent patients, a median roughly 83% of post-vaccine SARS-CoV-2-reactive clones were detected only after vaccination, and vaccine-specific priming was suggested by this finding. The median number of SARS-CoV-2-reactive clonotypes rose from around 22 after infection to roughly 40 after vaccination, but the change was not significant. Of the vaccine-specific clones found in convalescent patients, nearly all (304 of 307) were mono-reactive for SARS-CoV-2 spike instead of being cross-reactive with common cold coronaviruses.

Per the publication, the treatment or condition label means: roughly 11-day PBMC culture with coronavirus spike peptide pools or control peptides (ViraFEST assay). CD4+ T cells from unexposed donors were collected before the COVID-19 pandemic (2011-2018). The ViraFEST assay was used in the study, in which antigen-specific T cells were expanded with peptide pools and expanded clonotypes were subsequently identified by TCR sequencing. Over 1.5 million PBMCs per well were cultured in IMDM with roughly 5.2% human AB serum and approximately 9.1 IU/ml IL-2, plus 10 ug/ml peptide pools. Half of the culture medium was replaced with fresh IL-2-containing medium on days 3 and 7. After 10 days of culture, CD4+ T cells were isolated by negative selection with the EasySep CD4+ T cell isolation kit. Unexposed donor CD4+ T cells were tested for reactivity to SARS-CoV-2 S and N and four common cold coronavirus spike pools, as cell number allowed. Ficoll-Paque Plus gradient centrifugation was used to isolate PBMCs from whole blood, and the isolated PBMCs were then either used fresh or cryopreserved at -140C. Triplicate wells were generally used for each culture condition. The leukapheresis product for the unexposed donors was obtained through commercial purchase.

The library was prepared using PCR. DNA from cultured CD4+ T cells underwent TCR sequencing with the Oncomine TCR Beta short-read assay at the Johns Hopkins FTIC core. The QIAamp micro DNA kit was used to extract genomic DNA from the cultured CD4+ T cells. Oncomine TCR Beta libraries from cultured CD4+ T cells were pooled using unique dual indexes and sequenced on an Illumina iSeq 100. On the authors' methods: Non-productive sequences were filtered out, and CDR3s that did not start with C, did not end with F or W, or were shorter than 7 amino acids were discarded. The MANAFEST web application was used to identify antigen-specific clonotypes by comparing peptide-stimulated wells against reference wells and other culture wells. Positive clones required FDR below 0.05, an odds ratio above 5, and productive frequency above 0.1% in at least two of three replicate wells. Cross-reactive clonotypes were defined as significantly expanded in both SARS-CoV-2 spike wells and at least one common cold coronavirus spike condition. CDR3 homology was assessed with Levenshtein distances (stringdist) and unrooted phylogenetic trees (ape) in R version 3.6.1. TCRdb reran the public reads through fastp at Q25 and MiXCR, keeping productive beta chains. Rows are combined by CDR3 protein, so each entry shows the most common genes and DNA. The V and J calls come from TCRdb's annotation, not from the publication. The sample table contains 9,700 or so distinct CDR3 sequences; only one count was recorded for less than 70% of them. Roughly a quarter of the sample rests with the top ten.

This chain is built from TRBV6-1 and TRBJ2-1; no D gene call is confident. Sequencing was done on a sample of CD4+ T cells from blood, cultured in vitro. The receptor comes from a human donor in good health. The DNA is as follows: TGTGCCAGCAGGAGAACCGGGCCCACCGGTGGGAATGAGCAGTTCTTC. It encodes CASRRTGPTGGNEQFF.